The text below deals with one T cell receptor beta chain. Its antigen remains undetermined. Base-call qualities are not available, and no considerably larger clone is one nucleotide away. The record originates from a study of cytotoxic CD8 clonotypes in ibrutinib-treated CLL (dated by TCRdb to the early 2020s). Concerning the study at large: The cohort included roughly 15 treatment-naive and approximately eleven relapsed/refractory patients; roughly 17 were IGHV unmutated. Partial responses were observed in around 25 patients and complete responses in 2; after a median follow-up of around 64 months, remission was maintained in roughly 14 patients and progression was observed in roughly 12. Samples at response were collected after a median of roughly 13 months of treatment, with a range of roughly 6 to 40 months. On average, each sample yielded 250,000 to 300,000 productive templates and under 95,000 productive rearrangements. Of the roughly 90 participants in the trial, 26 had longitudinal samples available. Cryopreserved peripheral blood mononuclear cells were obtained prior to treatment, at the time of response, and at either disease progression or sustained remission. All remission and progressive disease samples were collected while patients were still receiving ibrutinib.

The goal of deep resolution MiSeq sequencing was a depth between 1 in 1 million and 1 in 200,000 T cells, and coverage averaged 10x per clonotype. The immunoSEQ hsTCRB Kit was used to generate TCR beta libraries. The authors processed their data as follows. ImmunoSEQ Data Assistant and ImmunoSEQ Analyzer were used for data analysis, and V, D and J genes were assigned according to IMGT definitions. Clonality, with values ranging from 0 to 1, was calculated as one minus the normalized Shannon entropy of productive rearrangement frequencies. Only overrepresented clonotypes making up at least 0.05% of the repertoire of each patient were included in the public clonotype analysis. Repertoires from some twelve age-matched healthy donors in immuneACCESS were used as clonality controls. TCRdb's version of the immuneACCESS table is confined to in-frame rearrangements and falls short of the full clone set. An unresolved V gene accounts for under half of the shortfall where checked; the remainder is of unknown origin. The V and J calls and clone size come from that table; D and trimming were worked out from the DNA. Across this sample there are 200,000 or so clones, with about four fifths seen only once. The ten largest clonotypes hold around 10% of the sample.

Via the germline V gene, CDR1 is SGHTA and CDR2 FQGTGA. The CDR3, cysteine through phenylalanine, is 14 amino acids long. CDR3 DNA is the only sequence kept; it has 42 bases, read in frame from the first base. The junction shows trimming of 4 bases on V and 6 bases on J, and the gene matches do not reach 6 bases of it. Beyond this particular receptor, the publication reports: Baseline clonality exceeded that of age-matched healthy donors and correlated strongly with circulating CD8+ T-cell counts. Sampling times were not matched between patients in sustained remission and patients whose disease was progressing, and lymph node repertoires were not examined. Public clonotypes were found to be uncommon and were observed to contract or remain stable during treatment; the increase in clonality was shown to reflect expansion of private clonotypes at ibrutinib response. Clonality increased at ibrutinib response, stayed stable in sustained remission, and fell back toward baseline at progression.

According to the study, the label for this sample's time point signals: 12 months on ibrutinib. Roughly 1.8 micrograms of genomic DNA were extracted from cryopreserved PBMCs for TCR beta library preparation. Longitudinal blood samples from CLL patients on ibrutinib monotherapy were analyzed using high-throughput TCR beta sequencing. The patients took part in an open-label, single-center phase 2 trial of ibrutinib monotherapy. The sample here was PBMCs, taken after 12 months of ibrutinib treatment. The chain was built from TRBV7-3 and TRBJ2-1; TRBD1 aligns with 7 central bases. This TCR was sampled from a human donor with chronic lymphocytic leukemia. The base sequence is TGTGCCAGCAGCTCACAGGGGAATTTCAATGAGCAGTTCTTC. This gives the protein CASSSQGNFNEQFF.